Each of the 8 T cell receptor beta chains below was sequenced from the same sample in a study of T cells in Graves' hyperthyroidism and ophthalmopathy. Amplification targeted TCR beta CDR3 regions from RNA transcripts. First-round RT-PCR targeting the TCR CDR3 was performed with the HTBI primer set. TCRdb reanalysed the multiplex PCR reads using MiXCR and keeps one entry per CDR3 protein. This sample has 350,000 or so distinct CDR3 sequences, with roughly 20% found just once. Sequencing was done on a sample of blood. The source is a woman between 40 and 55 years old with Graves' ophthalmopathy.

In this sample, this clonotype turned up many times. V gene TRBV2 combines with J gene TRBJ2-4; D is unresolved. The CDR3 has 14 residues. The germline V gene has CDR1 SNHLY and CDR2 FYNNEI. Trimming took 5 bases from V and 1 from J, leaving 9 bases between them. In nucleotides, the CDR3 is TGTGCCAGCAGTTTTAGGGCGGCCAAAAACATTCAGTACTTC. Protein: CASSFRAAKNIQYF.

This clonotype was observed many times. The chain combines TRBV11-2 with TRBJ1-1; D may be TRBD1 (5 bases). The CDR3 is made up of 15 amino acids. Germline values: CDR1 SGHAT, CDR2 FQNNGV. Trimming left V 7 bases short and J 4 bases short, with 19 bases between. The CDR3 reads CASTTIIGGSTEAFF. CDR3 coding DNA: TGTGCCAGCACCACAATAATTGGGGGTTCCACTGAAGCTTTCTTT.

This clonotype has just one count. V gene TRBV20-1 combines with J gene TRBJ1-5; maybe TRBD1 (5 bases). Looked up from germline, CDR1 is DFQATT and CDR2 is SNEGSKA (reference sequence). CDR3 length: 14 amino acids. V dropped 4 bases and J dropped 0 bases, with 10 bases sitting between them. This CDR3 is CSAIPGLSNQPQHF. CDR3 sequence (DNA): TGCAGTGCTATTCCGGGACTTAGCAATCAGCCCCAGCATTTT.

The CDR3 DNA is TGTGCCAGCAGGACAGGGGGCTGGGGCTACACCTTC. As protein: CASRTGGWGYTF. V is TRBV2 and J is TRBJ1-2; 10 bases line up with TRBD1. The germline gives CDR1 SNHLY, CDR2 FYNNEI. The CDR3 runs to 12 residues. V lost 6 bases to trimming and J lost 8 bases; unmatched junction nucleotides: 3.

The chain carries TRBV19 and TRBJ2-7; 9 nucleotides agree with TRBD1. Germline V CDR1 and CDR2: LNHDA, SQIVND (reference sequence). V gave up 9 bases and J gave up 4 bases; unmatched junction bases: 7. CDR3 length: 13 residues. CDR3: CARKRDRVYEQYF. The CDR3 nucleotides read TGTGCCAGGAAAAGGGACAGGGTGTACGAGCAGTACTTC.

This clonotype was seen repeatedly, ten times or more. This CDR3 reads CSAEGASGGGTDTQYF. The CDR3 nucleotides are TGCAGTGCTGAAGGGGCTAGCGGGGGGGGCACAGATACGCAGTATTTT. The chain links TRBV20-1 to TRBJ2-3, with 12 nucleotides matching TRBD2. CDR1 is DFQATT, CDR2 SNEGSKA, per germline (reference sequence). V trimming: 5 bases; J trimming: 1 base; junction bases outside the gene matches: 7. The CDR3 is 16 residues long.

At least ten counts were recorded for this clonotype. The chain has TRBV7-9 and TRBJ2-2; possible D gene TRBD1, 6 bases. V dropped 0 bases and J dropped 3 bases, with 8 bases sitting between them. Germline CDR1 and CDR2: SEHNR and FQNEAQ (reference sequence). The CDR3 has 15 residues. The CDR3 DNA reads as TGTGCCAGCAGCTTAGCGAACAGGGACACCGGGGAGCTGTTTTTT. As protein: CASSLANRDTGELFF.

The table lists this clonotype with many counts. V and J are TRBV11-2 and TRBJ2-7, with 8 bases lining up with TRBD1. V lost 5 bases and J lost 5; bases outside the gene matches: 8. Germline V gene sequence: CDR1 SGHAT, CDR2 FQNNGV. The CDR3 consists of 14 residues. The CDR3 coding sequence is TGTGCCAGCAGCCGCACAGGGGGTAGACACGAGCAGTACTTC. Translation: CASSRTGGRHEQYF.